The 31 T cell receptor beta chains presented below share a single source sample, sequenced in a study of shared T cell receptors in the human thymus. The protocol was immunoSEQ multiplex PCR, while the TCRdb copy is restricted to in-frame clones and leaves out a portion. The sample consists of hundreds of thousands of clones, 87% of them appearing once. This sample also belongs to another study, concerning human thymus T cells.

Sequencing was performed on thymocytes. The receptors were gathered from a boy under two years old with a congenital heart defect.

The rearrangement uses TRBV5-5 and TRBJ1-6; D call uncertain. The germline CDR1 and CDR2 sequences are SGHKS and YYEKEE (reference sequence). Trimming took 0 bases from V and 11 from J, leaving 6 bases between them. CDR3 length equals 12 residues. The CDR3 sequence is CASSLVRTPLHF. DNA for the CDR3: TGTGCCAGCAGCTTGGTGCGGACACCCCTCCACTTT.

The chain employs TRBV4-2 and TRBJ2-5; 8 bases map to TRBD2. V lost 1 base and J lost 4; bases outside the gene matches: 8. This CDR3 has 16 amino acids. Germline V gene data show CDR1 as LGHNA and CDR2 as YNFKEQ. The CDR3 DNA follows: TGTGCCAGCAGCCAAGCATTAGCGGGATACGCAGAGACCCAGTACTTC. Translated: CASSQALAGYAETQYF.

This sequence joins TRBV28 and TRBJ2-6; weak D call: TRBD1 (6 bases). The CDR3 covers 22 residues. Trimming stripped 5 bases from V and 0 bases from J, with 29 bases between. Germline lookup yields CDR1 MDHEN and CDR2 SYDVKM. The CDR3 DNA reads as TGTGCCAGCAGTCGTCCGTTGCGTGCGGCGGCAGGGGATTCCTCTGGGGCCAACGTCCTGACTTTC. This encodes CASSRPLRAAAGDSSGANVLTF.

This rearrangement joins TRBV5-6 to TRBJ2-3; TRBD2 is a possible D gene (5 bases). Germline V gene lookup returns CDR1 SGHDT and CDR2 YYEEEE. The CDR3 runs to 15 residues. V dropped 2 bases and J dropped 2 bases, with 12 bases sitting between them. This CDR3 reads CASSLGGLITDTQYF. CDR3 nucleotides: TGTGCCAGCAGCTTAGGCGGGCTTATCACAGATACGCAGTATTTT. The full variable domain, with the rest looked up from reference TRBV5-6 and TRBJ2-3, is DAGVTQSPTHLIKTRGQQVTLRCSPKSGHDTVSWYQQALGQGPQFIFQYYEEEERQRGNFPDRFSGHQFPNYSSELNVNALLLGDSALYLCASSLGGLITDTQYFGPGTRLTVL.

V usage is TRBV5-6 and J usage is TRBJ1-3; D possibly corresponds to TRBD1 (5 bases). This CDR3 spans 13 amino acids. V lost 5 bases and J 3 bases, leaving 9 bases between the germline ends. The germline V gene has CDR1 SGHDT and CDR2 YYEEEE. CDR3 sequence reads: CASRGPGGNTIYF. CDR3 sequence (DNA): TGTGCCAGCAGGGGGCCAGGTGGAAACACCATATATTTT.

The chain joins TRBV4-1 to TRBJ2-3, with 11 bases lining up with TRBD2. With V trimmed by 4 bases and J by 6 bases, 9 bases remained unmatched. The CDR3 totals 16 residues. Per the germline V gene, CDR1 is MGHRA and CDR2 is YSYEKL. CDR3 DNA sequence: TGCGCCAGCAGCCCACTACTAGCGGGAGTAGGGGATACGCAGTATTTT. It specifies CASSPLLAGVGDTQYF.

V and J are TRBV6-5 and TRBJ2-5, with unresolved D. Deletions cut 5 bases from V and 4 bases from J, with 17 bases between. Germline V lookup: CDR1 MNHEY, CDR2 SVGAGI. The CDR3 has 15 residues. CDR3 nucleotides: TGTGCCAGCAGTATAGCCTGGCGGCCTATAGAGACCCAGTACTTC. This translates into CASSIAWRPIETQYF.

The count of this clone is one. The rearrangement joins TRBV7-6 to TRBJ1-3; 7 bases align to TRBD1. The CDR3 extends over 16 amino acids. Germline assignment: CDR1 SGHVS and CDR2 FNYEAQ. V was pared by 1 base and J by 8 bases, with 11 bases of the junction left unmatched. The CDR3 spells CASSLGPGQPLYTIYF. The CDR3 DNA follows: TGTGCCAGCAGCTTAGGGCCGGGACAGCCCCTCTACACCATATATTTT. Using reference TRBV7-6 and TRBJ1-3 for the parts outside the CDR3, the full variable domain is GAGVSQSPRYKVTKRGQDVALRCDPISGHVSLYWYRQALGQGPEFLTYFNYEAQQDKSGLPNDRFSAERPEGSISTLTIQRTEQRDSAMYRCASSLGPGQPLYTIYFGEGSWLTVV.

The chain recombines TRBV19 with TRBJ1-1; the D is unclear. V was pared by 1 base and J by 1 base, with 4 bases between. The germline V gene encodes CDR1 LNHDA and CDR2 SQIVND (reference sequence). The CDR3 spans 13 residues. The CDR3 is CASSIAPNTEAFF. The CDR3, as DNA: TGTGCCAGTAGTATAGCTCCGAACACTGAAGCTTTCTTT.

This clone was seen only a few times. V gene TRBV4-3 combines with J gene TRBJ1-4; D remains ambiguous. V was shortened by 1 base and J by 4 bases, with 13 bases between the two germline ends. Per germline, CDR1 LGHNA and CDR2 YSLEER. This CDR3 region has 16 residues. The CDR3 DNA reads TGCGCCAGCAGCCAAGGCAGGTCTGGATATAATGAAAAACTGTTTTTT. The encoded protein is CASSQGRSGYNEKLFF.

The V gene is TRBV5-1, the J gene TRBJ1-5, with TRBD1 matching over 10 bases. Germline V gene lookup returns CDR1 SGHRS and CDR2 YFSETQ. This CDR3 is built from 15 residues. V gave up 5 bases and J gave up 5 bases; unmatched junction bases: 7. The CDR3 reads CASSSTGTGDQPQHF. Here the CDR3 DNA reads TGCGCCAGCAGTTCAACCGGGACAGGGGATCAGCCCCAGCATTTT.

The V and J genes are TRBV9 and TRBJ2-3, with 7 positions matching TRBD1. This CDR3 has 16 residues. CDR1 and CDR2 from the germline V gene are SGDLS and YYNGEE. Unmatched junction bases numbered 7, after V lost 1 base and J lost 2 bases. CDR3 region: CASSVQTGAHTDTQYF. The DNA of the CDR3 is TGTGCCAGCAGCGTACAAACAGGGGCGCACACAGATACGCAGTATTTT.

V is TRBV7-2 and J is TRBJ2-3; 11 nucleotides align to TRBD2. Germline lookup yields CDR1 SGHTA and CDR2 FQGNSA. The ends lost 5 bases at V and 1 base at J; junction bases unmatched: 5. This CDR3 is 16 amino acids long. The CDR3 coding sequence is TGTGCCAGCAGCACCAGACTAGCGGGGCGCACAGATACGCAGTATTTT. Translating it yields CASSTRLAGRTDTQYF.

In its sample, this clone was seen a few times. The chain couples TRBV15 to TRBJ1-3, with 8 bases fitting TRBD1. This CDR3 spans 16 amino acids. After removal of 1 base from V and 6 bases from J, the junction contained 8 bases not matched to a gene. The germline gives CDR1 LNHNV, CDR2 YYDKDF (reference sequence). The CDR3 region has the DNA TGTGCCACCAGCAGAGGCCGGACAGGGTACGAAAACACCATATATTTT. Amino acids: CATSRGRTGYENTIYF.

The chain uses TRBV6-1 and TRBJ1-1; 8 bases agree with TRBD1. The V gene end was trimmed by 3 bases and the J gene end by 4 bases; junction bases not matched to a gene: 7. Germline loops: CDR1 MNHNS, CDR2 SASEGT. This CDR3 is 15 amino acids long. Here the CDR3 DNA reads TGTGCCAGCAGTGATTCAGGACAGGGCGTCACTGAAGCTTTCTTT. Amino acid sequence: CASSDSGQGVTEAFF.

Written as DNA, the CDR3 is TGCGCCAGCAGTGATCGGGGACTAGCGAAGAATGAGCAGTTCTTC. It translates to CASSDRGLAKNEQFF. The rearrangement joins TRBV10-1 to TRBJ2-1; 10 bases match TRBD2. CDR1 is WNHNN, CDR2 SYGVQD, per germline (reference sequence). The CDR3 runs 15 residues. V gave up 3 bases and J gave up 7 bases; unmatched junction bases: 6.

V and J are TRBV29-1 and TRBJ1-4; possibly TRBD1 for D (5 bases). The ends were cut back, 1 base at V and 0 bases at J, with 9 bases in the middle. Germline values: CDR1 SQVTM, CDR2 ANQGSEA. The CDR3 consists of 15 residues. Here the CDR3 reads CSVEAPGSTNEKLFF. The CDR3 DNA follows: TGCAGCGTTGAAGCCCCAGGGTCAACTAATGAAAAACTGTTTTTT.

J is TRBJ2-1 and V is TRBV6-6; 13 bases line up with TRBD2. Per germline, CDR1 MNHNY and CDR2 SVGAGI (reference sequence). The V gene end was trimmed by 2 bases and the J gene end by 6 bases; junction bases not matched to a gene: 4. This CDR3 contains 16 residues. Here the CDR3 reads CASSYVTSGGPNEQFF. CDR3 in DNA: TGTGCCAGCAGTTACGTGACTAGCGGGGGGCCCAATGAGCAGTTCTTC.

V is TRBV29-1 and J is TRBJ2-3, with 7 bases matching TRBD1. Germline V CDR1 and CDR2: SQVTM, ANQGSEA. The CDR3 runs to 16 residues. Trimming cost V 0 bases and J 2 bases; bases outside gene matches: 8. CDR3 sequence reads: CSVEDYRGSPTDTQYF. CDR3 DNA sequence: TGCAGCGTTGAAGATTACAGGGGTTCCCCCACAGATACGCAGTATTTT.

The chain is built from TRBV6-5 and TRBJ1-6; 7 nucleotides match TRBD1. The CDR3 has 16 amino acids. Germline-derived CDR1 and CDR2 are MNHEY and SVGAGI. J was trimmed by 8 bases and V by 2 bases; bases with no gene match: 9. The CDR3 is CASSYQRQGRYSPLHF. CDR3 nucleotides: TGTGCCAGCAGTTACCAACGACAGGGCAGATATTCACCCCTCCACTTT.

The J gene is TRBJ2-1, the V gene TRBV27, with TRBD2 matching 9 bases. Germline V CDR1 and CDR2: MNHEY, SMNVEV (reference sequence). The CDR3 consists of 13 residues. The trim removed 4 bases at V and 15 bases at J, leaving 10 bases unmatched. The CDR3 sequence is CASSYGGGAGRFF. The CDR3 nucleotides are TGTGCCAGCAGTTACGGCGGGGGGGCCGGGCGGTTCTTC.

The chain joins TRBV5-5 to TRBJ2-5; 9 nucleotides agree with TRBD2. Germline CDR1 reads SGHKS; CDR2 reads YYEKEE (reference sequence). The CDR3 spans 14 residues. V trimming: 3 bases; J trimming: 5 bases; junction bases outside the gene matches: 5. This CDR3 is CASSYLGLAETQYF. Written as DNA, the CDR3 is TGTGCCAGCAGCTACCTAGGACTAGCGGAGACCCAGTACTTC.

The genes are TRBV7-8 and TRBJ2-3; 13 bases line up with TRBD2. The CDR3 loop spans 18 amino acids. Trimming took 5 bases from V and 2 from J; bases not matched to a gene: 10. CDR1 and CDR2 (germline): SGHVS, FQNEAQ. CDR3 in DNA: TGTGCCAGCAGCAAAAATATCACTAGCGGGGGGGCCACAGATACGCAGTATTTT. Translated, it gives CASSKNITSGGATDTQYF.

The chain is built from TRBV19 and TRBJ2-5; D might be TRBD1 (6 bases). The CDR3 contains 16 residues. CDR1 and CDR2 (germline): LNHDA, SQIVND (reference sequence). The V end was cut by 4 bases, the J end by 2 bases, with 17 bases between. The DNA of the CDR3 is TGTGCCAGTAGTACGCAACAGGGCCCCCCTCAAGAGACCCAGTACTTC. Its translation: CASSTQQGPPQETQYF.

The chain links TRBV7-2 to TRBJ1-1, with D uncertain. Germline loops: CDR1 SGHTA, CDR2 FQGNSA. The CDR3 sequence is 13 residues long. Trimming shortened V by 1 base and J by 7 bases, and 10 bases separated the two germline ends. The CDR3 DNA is TGTGCCAGCAGCTTAGGACAAGAGATTGAAGCTTTCTTT. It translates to CASSLGQEIEAFF.

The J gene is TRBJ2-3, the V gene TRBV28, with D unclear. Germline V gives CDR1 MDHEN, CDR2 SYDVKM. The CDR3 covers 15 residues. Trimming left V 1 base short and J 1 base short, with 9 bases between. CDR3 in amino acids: CASSLYGERTDTQYF. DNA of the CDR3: TGTGCCAGCAGTTTATATGGAGAACGCACAGATACGCAGTATTTT. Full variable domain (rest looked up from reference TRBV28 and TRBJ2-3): DVKVTQSSRYLVKRTGEKVFLECVQDMDHENMFWYRQDPGLGLRLIYFSYDVKMKEKGDIPEGYSVSREKKERFSLILESASTNQTSMYLCASSLYGERTDTQYFGPGTRLTVL.

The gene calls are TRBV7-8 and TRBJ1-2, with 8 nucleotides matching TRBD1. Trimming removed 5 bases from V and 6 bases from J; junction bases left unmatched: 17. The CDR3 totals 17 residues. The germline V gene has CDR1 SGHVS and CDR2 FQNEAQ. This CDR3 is CASSPGQEGIPANGYTF. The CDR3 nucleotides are TGTGCCAGCAGCCCGGGACAGGAAGGTATCCCTGCGAATGGCTACACCTTC.

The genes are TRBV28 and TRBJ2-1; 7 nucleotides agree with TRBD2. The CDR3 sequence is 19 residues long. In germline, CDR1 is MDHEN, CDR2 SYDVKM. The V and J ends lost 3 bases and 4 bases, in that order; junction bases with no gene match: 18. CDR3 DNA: TGTGCCAGCAGTTTCCGACATCGTCTTAAGCGGGATGGGTACAATGAGCAGTTCTTC. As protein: CASSFRHRLKRDGYNEQFF.

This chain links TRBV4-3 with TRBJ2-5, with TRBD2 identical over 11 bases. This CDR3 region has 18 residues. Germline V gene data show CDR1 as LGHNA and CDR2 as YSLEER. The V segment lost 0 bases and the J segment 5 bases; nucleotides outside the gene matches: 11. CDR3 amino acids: CASSQDSDSGRAGETQYF. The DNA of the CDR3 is TGCGCCAGCAGCCAAGACTCTGATAGCGGGAGGGCCGGGGAGACCCAGTACTTC.

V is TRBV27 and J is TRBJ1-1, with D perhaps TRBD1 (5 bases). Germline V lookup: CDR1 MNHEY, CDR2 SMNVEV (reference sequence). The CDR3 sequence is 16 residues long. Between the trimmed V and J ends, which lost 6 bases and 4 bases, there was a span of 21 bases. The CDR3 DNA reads TGTGCCAGCAGACCGACCCCCAGGGAGGTTGTCACTGAAGCTTTCTTT. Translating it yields CASRPTPREVVTEAFF.

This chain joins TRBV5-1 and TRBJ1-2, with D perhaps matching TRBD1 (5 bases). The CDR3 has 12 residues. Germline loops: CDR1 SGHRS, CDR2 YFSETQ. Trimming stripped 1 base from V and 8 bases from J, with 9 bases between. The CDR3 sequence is CASSLSGFGYTF. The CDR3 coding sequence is TGCGCCAGCAGCTTGTCAGGGTTCGGCTACACCTTC.